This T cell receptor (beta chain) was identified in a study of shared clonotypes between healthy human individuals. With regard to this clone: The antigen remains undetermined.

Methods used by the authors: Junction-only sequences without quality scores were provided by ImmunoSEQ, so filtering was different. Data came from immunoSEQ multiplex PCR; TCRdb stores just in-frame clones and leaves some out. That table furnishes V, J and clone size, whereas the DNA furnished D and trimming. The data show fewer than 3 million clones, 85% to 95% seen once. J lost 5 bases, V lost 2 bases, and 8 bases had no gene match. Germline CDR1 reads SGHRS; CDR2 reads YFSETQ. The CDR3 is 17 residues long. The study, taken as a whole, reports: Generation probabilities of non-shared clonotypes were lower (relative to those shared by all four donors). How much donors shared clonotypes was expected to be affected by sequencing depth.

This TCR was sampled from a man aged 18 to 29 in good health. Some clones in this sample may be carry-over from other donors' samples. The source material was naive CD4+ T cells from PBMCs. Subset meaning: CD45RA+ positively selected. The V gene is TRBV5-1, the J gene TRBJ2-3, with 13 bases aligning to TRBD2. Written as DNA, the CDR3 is TGCGCCAGCAGCTTCCTACTAGCGGGAGGGCCAGAAGATACGCAGTATTTT. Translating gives CASSFLLAGGPEDTQYF.